The 31 T cell receptor beta chains reported below all come from one sample, sequenced in a study of blood T cells in healthy people across ages. Through a sample-barcoded 5' primer and a J-beta primer mix, a second PCR was run for 7 to 11 cycles. Via MiXCR, TCRdb re-called the 5' RACE reads, giving one row per CDR3 protein. The table records about 1.4 million distinct CDR3 sequences, 55% to 75% of them present only once. The sequenced sample consisted of blood. These receptors originate from a man younger than 30 in good health.

As for this clonotype: A much larger clone differs by one base, so this may be a read error. The V call is TRBV3-1, the J call TRBJ2-3; D is unresolved. This CDR3 region has 11 residues. Per germline, CDR1 LGHDT and CDR2 YNNKEL (reference sequence). The CDR3 DNA reads TGTGCCGGCAGCCAAACAGATACGCAGTATTTT. Translated: CAGSQTDTQYF.

The CDR3 region is CATSRITSGSSYEQYF. CDR3 nucleotides: TGTGCCACCAGCCGTATAACTAGCGGGAGTTCCTACGAGCAGTACTTC. The chain links TRBV15 to TRBJ2-5; TRBD2 matches at 11 bases. TRBJ2-7 matches the DNA end more closely, so the J call is doubtful. The CDR3 loop spans 16 amino acids. From germline, CDR1 is LNHNV and CDR2 YYDKDF (reference sequence).

On this clonotype itself: The junction departs from the called germline gene at one end, perhaps through a read error. The J gene is TRBJ1-2, the V gene TRBV4-1; weak D call: TRBD1 (5 bases). The CDR3 covers 13 residues. Per the germline V gene, CDR1 is MGHRA and CDR2 is YSYEKL. CDR3 in DNA: TGTGCCAGCAGCCCCCGAGGGGACTATGGCTACACCTTC. The encoded protein is CASSPRGDYGYTF.

This clonotype has only a few counts. J is TRBJ2-3 and V is TRBV5-1, with D unresolved. CDR3 size: 16 residues. Germline V gene lookup returns CDR1 SGHRS and CDR2 YFSETQ. With 0 bases removed from V and 0 bases from J, the gap between germline ends came to 11 bases. The CDR3 DNA reads TGCGCCAGCAGCTTGGGTCGTGGGTCTAGCACAGATACGCAGTATTTT. Encoded protein: CASSLGRGSSTDTQYF.

This clonotype was counted only a few times. CDR3 nucleotides: TGTGCCAGCAGGACGACATACGAGCAGTACTTC. It encodes CASRTTYEQYF. V and J are TRBV6-2 or TRBV6-3 and TRBJ2-7, with D unresolved. The CDR3 spans 11 residues. V dropped 6 bases and J dropped 4 bases, with 7 bases sitting between them. Per germline, CDR1 MNHEY and CDR2 SVGEGT.

Concerning this clonotype itself: A read error may produce the germline difference seen at one junction end. The chain has TRBV28 and TRBJ2-7, with 9 positions matching TRBD1. The CDR3 loop spans 13 amino acids. In germline, CDR1 is MDHEN, CDR2 SYDVKM. The CDR3 DNA sequence: TGTGCCAGCACCGGGACAGGGCTGTACGAGCAGTGCTTC. Protein product: CASTGTGLYEQCF. Looking up the rest from reference TRBV28 and TRBJ2-7 gives the full variable domain: DVKVTQSSRYLVKRTGEKVFLECVQDMDHENMFWYRQDPGLGLRLIYFSYDVKMKEKGDIPEGYSVSREKKERFSLILESASTNQTSMYLCASTGTGLYEQCFGPGTRLTVT.

V usage is TRBV9 and J usage is TRBJ2-1, with a weak D call TRBD2 (6 bases). The CDR3 runs to 16 residues. Trimming stripped 0 bases from V and 2 bases from J, with 12 bases between. Germline V CDR1 and CDR2: SGDLS, YYNGEE. The CDR3: CASSVDPAGTYNEQFF. The DNA for the CDR3 is TGTGCCAGCAGCGTAGATCCGGCGGGAACCTACAATGAGCAGTTCTTC.

A single count supports this clonotype. The chain carries TRBV6-1 and TRBJ2-7; 8 bases fit TRBD1. Germline V gene data show CDR1 as MNHNS and CDR2 as SASEGT. The CDR3 consists of 15 residues. Trimming cost V 4 bases and J 3 bases; bases outside gene matches: 8. The CDR3 loop is CASSGRTGSDYEQYF. The CDR3 DNA follows: TGTGCCAGCAGTGGCCGGACAGGGTCCGACTACGAGCAGTACTTC.

The gene calls are TRBV20-1 and TRBJ1-3; D remains unclear. The V gene's germline CDR1 is DFQATT and CDR2 SNEGSKA (reference sequence). This CDR3 spans 14 amino acids. Trimming stripped 5 bases from V and 1 base from J, with 12 bases between. CDR3 DNA: TGCAGTGCTCCCCATGCTACTTCTGGAAACACCATATATTTT. This gives the protein CSAPHATSGNTIYF.

This chain links TRBV6-6 with TRBJ2-7; 11 bases are a match to TRBD2. There are 17 residues in the CDR3. From germline, CDR1 is MNHNY and CDR2 SVGAGI (reference sequence). With V trimmed by 2 bases and J by 2 bases, 8 bases remained unmatched. The chain's CDR3 is CASSYPDSGGDPYEQYF. CDR3 DNA sequence: TGTGCCAGCAGTTACCCTGATAGCGGGGGGGATCCCTACGAGCAGTACTTC.

The genes are TRBV24-1 and TRBJ2-5, with D hard to call. The germline CDR1 and CDR2 sequences are KGHDR and SFDVKD. CDR3 length: 12 residues. V lost 2 bases and J 5 bases, leaving 5 bases between the germline ends. The CDR3, as DNA: TGTGCCACCAGTGATTGGTCGGAGACCCAGTACTTC. Translated: CATSDWSETQYF.

Worth noting for this clonotype: At one end, the junction sequence differs from germline, possibly due to a read error. The chain is built from TRBV3-1 and TRBJ1-4, with D perhaps TRBD1 (6 bases). CDR3 length: 16 residues. Per the germline V gene, CDR1 is LGHDT and CDR2 is YNNKEL (reference sequence). Here the CDR3 DNA reads TGTGCCGGCAGCCAAGATAGGGGGGGAGCTAATGAAAAACTGTTTTTT. Residues: CAGSQDRGGANEKLFF.

This clonotype has only a few counts. The chain uses TRBV7-6 and TRBJ2-3; no reliable D call. CDR1 is SGHVS, CDR2 FNYEAQ, per germline. Trimming shortened V by 1 base and J by 6 bases, and 8 bases separated the two germline ends. The CDR3 consists of 13 residues. DNA for the CDR3: TGTGCCAGCAGCTTAGGGCCACGGGATACGCAGTATTTT. Protein product: CASSLGPRDTQYF.

The V and J genes are TRBV28 and TRBJ2-2; 7 bases align to TRBD1. V trimming: 8 bases; J trimming: 4 bases; junction bases outside the gene matches: 4. Germline assignment: CDR1 MDHEN and CDR2 SYDVKM. The CDR3 is 13 residues long. The CDR3 DNA is TGTGCCAGCGGACAGGTCATCACCGGGGAGCTGTTTTTT. The encoded protein is CASGQVITGELFF. The entire variable domain, with the rest obtained from reference TRBV28 and TRBJ2-2, is as follows: DVKVTQSSRYLVKRTGEKVFLECVQDMDHENMFWYRQDPGLGLRLIYFSYDVKMKEKGDIPEGYSVSREKKERFSLILESASTNQTSMYLCASGQVITGELFFGEGSRLTVL.

This chain links TRBV4-1 with TRBJ1-1; D might be TRBD1 (5 bases). This CDR3 contains 14 residues. The germline gives CDR1 MGHRA, CDR2 YSYEKL. Trimming removed 2 bases from V and 4 bases from J, with 11 bases in between. The CDR3 reads CASSQWAGGTEAFF. CDR3 sequence (DNA): TGCGCCAGCAGCCAATGGGCTGGGGGCACTGAAGCTTTCTTT.

The genes are TRBV3-1 and TRBJ2-3, with D perhaps assigned TRBD1 or TRBD2 (6 bases each). Germline V gene data show CDR1 as LGHDT and CDR2 as YNNKEL (reference sequence). The CDR3 has 16 amino acids. The V end lost 2 bases, the J end lost 1 base, and 13 bases lay between the germline ends. The CDR3 reads CASSQNGGPRTDTQYF. CDR3 nucleotide sequence: TGTGCCAGCAGCCAAAACGGGGGCCCTCGCACAGATACGCAGTATTTT.

The chain is built from TRBV19 and TRBJ2-7, with a possible D match to TRBD2 (5 bases). The ends were cut back, 6 bases at V and 4 bases at J, with 16 bases in the middle. This CDR3 region has 14 residues. From germline, CDR1 is LNHDA and CDR2 SQIVND (reference sequence). CDR3 amino acids: CASSLRGAPYEQYF. CDR3 coding DNA: TGTGCCAGTAGCCTCCGGGGAGCTCCGTACGAGCAGTACTTC. Complete variable domain (other parts from reference TRBV19 and TRBJ2-7): DGGITQSPKYLFRKEGQNVTLSCEQNLNHDAMYWYRQDPGQGLRLIYYSQIVNDFQKGDIAEGYSVSREKKESFPLTVTSAQKNPTAFYLCASSLRGAPYEQYFGPGTRLTVT.

The chain has TRBV4-1 and TRBJ1-2, with a weak D call TRBD1 (5 bases). Looked up from germline, CDR1 is MGHRA and CDR2 is YSYEKL. The CDR3 runs to 14 residues. Deletions cut 4 bases from V and 4 bases from J, with 13 bases between. CDR3 bases: TGCGCCAGCAGCCCGCAGGGAGGTGGCTATGGCTACACCTTC. Translating it yields CASSPQGGGYGYTF.

This clonotype turned up a few times. The V call is TRBV4-1, the J call TRBJ2-5; a weak D match, TRBD2 (5 bases). Trimming took 3 bases from V and 6 from J, leaving 17 bases between them. This CDR3 has 15 residues. CDR1 MGHRA and CDR2 YSYEKL come from the germline V gene. CDR3 bases: TGCGCCAGCAGCCAGGACCTCACGGGATCCCAGACCCAGTACTTC. Translation gives CASSQDLTGSQTQYF.

This clonotype has only a few counts. This chain connects TRBV29-1 to TRBJ2-5; unclear D gene. V lost 4 bases to trimming and J lost 5 bases, with 8 bases between them. Germline CDR1 SQVTM, CDR2 ANQGSEA. This CDR3 region has 11 residues. CDR3 in DNA: TGCAGCGTTGGGGGTTGGGAGACCCAGTACTTC. Translating it yields CSVGGWETQYF.

This clonotype turned up a few times. V and J are TRBV12-3 or TRBV12-4 and TRBJ2-7; no reliable D call. The J call may be incorrect, as the DNA end agrees better with TRBJ2-5. The CDR3 spans 14 residues. The CDR3 region has the DNA TGTGCCAGCAGTTTTTCATCCGGAACGGAGACCCAGTACTTC. Encoded protein: CASSFSSGTETQYF.

CDR3 residues: CATSSTRRVVGLHF. CDR3 bases: TGTGCCACCAGCAGCACCAGGCGGGTAGTGGGCCTCCACTTT. The gene calls are TRBV15 and TRBJ1-6; D unclear. The CDR3 covers 14 residues. V lost 3 bases and J lost 15, with 18 bases in between. Germline loops: CDR1 LNHNV, CDR2 YYDKDF (reference sequence).

This clonotype was seen only once. This chain uses TRBV15 with TRBJ2-2; D perhaps matches TRBD2 (5 bases). CDR3 size: 14 residues. CDR1 is LNHNV, CDR2 YYDKDF, per germline (reference sequence). The V end was cut by 0 bases, the J end by 6 bases, with 8 bases between. The CDR3 reads CATSRDRGPGELFF. The CDR3 DNA is TGTGCCACCAGCAGAGATCGGGGTCCCGGGGAGCTGTTTTTT.

V and J are TRBV27 and TRBJ2-7; a possible D gene is TRBD1 (5 bases). Germline CDR1 is MNHEY and CDR2 is SMNVEV (reference sequence). Trimming shortened V by 3 bases and J by 2 bases, and 17 bases separated the two germline ends. CDR3 length: 16 residues. DNA for the CDR3: TGTGCCAGCAGTTTTGCGAGAGACAGCGATACCTACGAGCAGTACTTC. Translation: CASSFARDSDTYEQYF.

The V call is TRBV6-5, the J call TRBJ1-4; 7 positions agree with TRBD1. The V and J ends lost 3 bases and 0 bases, in that order; junction bases with no gene match: 13. CDR3 length: 19 residues. CDR1 is MNHEY and CDR2 is SVGAGI in the germline V gene. Written as DNA, the CDR3 is TGTGCCAGCAGTTATCGAGCAGGGGGTCTTACAGCAACTAATGAAAAACTGTTTTTT. This codes for CASSYRAGGLTATNEKLFF.

This rearrangement joins TRBV11-2 to TRBJ2-7, with D perhaps matching TRBD1 or TRBD2 (6 bases each). This CDR3 contains 14 residues. Germline CDR1 and CDR2: SGHAT and FQNNGV. Trimming removed 3 bases from V and 7 bases from J, with 16 bases in between. CDR3 residues: CASSFGGRGYEQYF. CDR3 nucleotide sequence: TGTGCCAGCAGCTTTGGGGGGCGCGGATATGAGCAGTACTTC.

There are a few counts of this clonotype. The V and J genes are TRBV20-1 and TRBJ2-7; TRBD1 matches at 10 bases. CDR1 is DFQATT and CDR2 is SNEGSKA in the germline V gene (reference sequence). Germline trimming cut 3 bases from V and 4 bases from J; bases unmatched to any gene: 3. This CDR3 spans 13 amino acids. This chain's CDR3 is CSARDRGGYEQYF. CDR3 sequence (DNA): TGCAGTGCTAGGGACAGGGGGGGATACGAGCAGTACTTC.

This chain connects TRBV7-9 to TRBJ2-7; 9 bases align to TRBD2. From germline, CDR1 is SEHNR and CDR2 FQNEAQ (reference sequence). V shed 5 bases and J 2 bases; nucleotides not matched to a gene: 7. This CDR3 comprises 15 residues. The CDR3: CASSRSGGNAYEQYF. The CDR3 bases are TGTGCCAGCAGCCGTAGCGGGGGTAACGCCTACGAGCAGTACTTC.

This clonotype appeared a few times. The chain has TRBV2 and TRBJ1-1, with D perhaps TRBD1 (5 bases). The CDR3 totals 12 residues. Germline lookup yields CDR1 SNHLY and CDR2 FYNNEI. The V end was cut by 10 bases, the J end by 6 bases, with 15 bases between. The CDR3 here is CATTIRVSEAFF. In nucleotides, the CDR3 is TGTGCCACCACCATCAGGGTGTCTGAAGCTTTCTTT.

V and J are TRBV5-4 and TRBJ2-5; 7 bases are a match to TRBD1. Germline lookup yields CDR1 SGHNT and CDR2 YYREEE (reference sequence). The ends lost 3 bases at V and 1 base at J; junction bases unmatched: 3. This CDR3 spans 14 amino acids. CDR3 region: CASSSTGSQETQYF. CDR3 nucleotide sequence: TGTGCCAGCAGCTCGACAGGGTCCCAAGAGACCCAGTACTTC.

The V gene is TRBV20-1, the J gene TRBJ2-7; D gene unclear. This CDR3 is 12 amino acids long. Germline values: CDR1 DFQATT, CDR2 SNEGSKA (reference sequence). V gave up 5 bases and J gave up 2 bases, with 10 bases separating them. CDR3 residues: CSAAGYTYEQYF. The DNA of the CDR3 is TGCAGTGCTGCCGGGTACACCTACGAGCAGTACTTC.